This T cell receptor beta chain was documented in a study of T-cell memory formation after mild COVID-19. Germline V gene sequence: CDR1 LNHNV, CDR2 YYDKDF (reference sequence). V was clipped by 5 bases and J by 4 bases, with 14 bases between them. This CDR3 has 14 residues. This clonotype appeared many times. Its antigen remains unknown. Study observations and caveats: Shrinking CD4+ clones resided mostly in CM and EM, and CD8+ ones in EMRA.

UMIs and sample barcodes were carried by the TCR alpha and TCR beta cDNA libraries that 5'RACE produced using constant-segment primers. MiXCR was run by TCRdb on the 5' RACE reads, yielding one entry per CDR3 protein. The sample holds about 270,000 distinct CDR3 sequences; 15% to 20% are singletons and the top ten take approximately 23%. V usage is TRBV15 and J usage is TRBJ2-5, with TRBD1 as a possible D gene (6 bases). Sequencing input: PBMCs or a T cell subset sorted from them (not recorded which). The sequence was collected from a man aged 18-30 years who had mild COVID-19 (a few samples of this study predate the infection). Cell type and time point are not known. CDR3 sequence (DNA): TGTGCCACCAGCTTTCGACGGACAGTAGAGACCCAGTACTTC. It encodes CATSFRRTVETQYF.